This T cell receptor (beta chain) was observed in a study of blood T cell repertoires in COVID-19. V lost 5 bases to trimming and J lost 0 bases; unmatched junction nucleotides: 5. The germline gives CDR1 SGHRS, CDR2 YFSETQ. The length of the CDR3 is 15 residues. Using immunoSEQ multiplex PCR, the repertoire was profiled, and TCRdb retains in-frame clones only, with some absent. This table holds over 110,000 clones, around 78% found once. Sequenced input: peripheral blood. The rearrangement uses TRBV5-1 and TRBJ2-1, with 7 bases matching TRBD2. This receptor was taken from a woman aged 55-70 years with acute or convalescent COVID-19. CDR3 amino acids: CASSSSGVSYNEQFF. CDR3 coding DNA: TGCGCCAGCAGTTCTAGCGGTGTCTCCTACAATGAGCAGTTCTTC.